Listed here are 7 T cell receptor beta chains from one sample, sequenced in a study of a mutant IDH1 vaccine in newly diagnosed glioma. Here immunoSEQ multiplex PCR was the method, and the copy in TCRdb shows in-frame clones only, minus some. Here the sample spans more than 55,000 clones, roughly 77% being singletons. These receptors have no identified antigens. Time point noted: week 23, last vaccination. Every single dose of the vaccine, 300 ug of mutant IDH1 20-mer peptide, came with topical imiquimod. The sequenced sample was PBMCs, obtained from a glioma patient whose treatment included an IDH1 peptide vaccine. Receptor source: a woman aged 40 to 50 with glioma. Some clones in this sample may be carry-over from other donors' samples.

This rearrangement joins TRBV12-5 to TRBJ1-6, with TRBD1 identical over 7 bases. The germline V gene has CDR1 LGHNT and CDR2 FRNRAP. The CDR3 spans 14 residues. The junction had 6 bases not matched to a gene; V was cut back by 6 bases and J by 7 bases. The CDR3 here is CASGWGTENSPLHF. CDR3 DNA: TGTGCTAGTGGCTGGGGGACAGAGAATTCACCCCTCCACTTT.

The genes are TRBV20-1 and TRBJ2-7; D gene uncertain. Germline V gene data show CDR1 as DFQATT and CDR2 as SNEGSKA (reference sequence). The CDR3 is 11 amino acids. Trimming took off 0 bases at V and 0 bases at J, with 0 bases between the two ends. As DNA, the CDR3 is TGCAGTGCTAGAGACTCCTACGAGCAGTACTTC. It specifies CSARDSYEQYF.

The chain carries TRBV27 and TRBJ1-5; D remains unclear. Germline-derived CDR1 and CDR2 are MNHEY and SMNVEV (reference sequence). The CDR3 length is 13 residues. V was shortened by 2 bases and J by 3 bases, with 5 bases between the two germline ends. CDR3 residues: CASSLSPNQPQHF. The CDR3 DNA follows: TGTGCCAGCAGTTTAAGCCCCAATCAGCCCCAGCATTTT.

The count of this clone is one. The V call is TRBV9, the J call TRBJ2-5; TRBD1 aligns across 7 bases. CDR3 length equals 13 residues. The V gene's germline CDR1 is SGDLS and CDR2 YYNGEE. Trimming cost V 6 bases and J 5 bases; bases outside gene matches: 7. The CDR3 sequence: CASTTGSGETQYF. The CDR3 DNA reads TGTGCCAGCACGACAGGGTCGGGGGAGACCCAGTACTTC.

The CDR3 protein is CASSGTVGSSGNTIYF. CDR3 in DNA: TGTGCCAGCAGCGGGACGGTTGGTAGCTCTGGAAACACCATATATTTT. The rearrangement joins TRBV6-6 to TRBJ1-3, with TRBD1 as a possible D gene (5 bases). Germline V gene data show CDR1 as MNHNY and CDR2 as SVGAGI (reference sequence). Trimming pared 6 bases from V and 0 bases from J, leaving 15 bases between. CDR3 length equals 16 residues.

V gene TRBV19 combines with J gene TRBJ1-5; unclear D gene. This CDR3 contains 13 residues. Trimming shortened V by 7 bases and J by 5 bases, and 12 bases separated the two germline ends. The germline gives CDR1 LNHDA, CDR2 SQIVND (reference sequence). For the CDR3, the DNA is TGTGCCAGTAACATTTTTAGAGATCAGCCCCAGCATTTT. Its translation is CASNIFRDQPQHF.

The rearrangement links TRBV5-6 to TRBJ1-6, with D tentatively TRBD1 (6 bases). With 4 bases removed from V and 9 bases from J, the gap between germline ends came to 23 bases. The germline V gene encodes CDR1 SGHDT and CDR2 YYEEEE. The CDR3 has 17 amino acids. CDR3: CASSDWGAFSWSSPLHF. Written as DNA, the CDR3 is TGTGCCAGCAGCGATTGGGGGGCATTCAGTTGGAGTTCACCCCTCCACTTT.